A single sample gave rise to the 26 T cell receptor beta chains below, sequenced in a study of graft-versus-host responses after intestinal transplantation. Assay: immunoSEQ multiplex PCR; the TCRdb copy retains only in-frame clones and omits some. The table lists fewer than 120,000 clones, around 93% of them singletons. Their recognized antigens are unknown. The sample consisted of unstimulated CD8+ T cells sorted from spleen or lymph node cells, taken before intestinal transplant. The receptors shown here come from a human donor who received an intestinal transplant.

J is TRBJ2-7 and V is TRBV19; D is unclear. The CDR3 loop spans 13 amino acids. Germline CDR1 LNHDA, CDR2 SQIVND (reference sequence). The V end was cut by 9 bases, the J end by 0 bases, with 12 bases between. The CDR3 region has the DNA TGTGCCAGCATGGGTGTTACCTCCTACGAGCAGTACTTC. Translating gives CASMGVTSYEQYF. The variable domain in full, with the rest retrieved from reference TRBV19 and TRBJ2-7, is DGGITQSPKYLFRKEGQNVTLSCEQNLNHDAMYWYRQDPGQGLRLIYYSQIVNDFQKGDIAEGYSVSREKKESFPLTVTSAQKNPTAFYLCASMGVTSYEQYFGPGTRLTVT.

The rearrangement joins TRBV19 to TRBJ2-5; TRBD1 might be the D (6 bases). The V gene's germline CDR1 is LNHDA and CDR2 SQIVND (reference sequence). There are 13 residues in the CDR3. Deletions cut 3 bases from V and 4 bases from J, with 9 bases between. CDR3 sequence: CASSIVGGETQYF. CDR3 nucleotide sequence: TGTGCCAGTAGTATTGTAGGGGGAGAGACCCAGTACTTC.

V is TRBV19 and J is TRBJ2-2; D gene unclear. Germline CDR1 reads LNHDA; CDR2 reads SQIVND (reference sequence). Trimming left V 3 bases short and J 7 bases short, with 9 bases between. This CDR3 spans 13 amino acids. The CDR3, as DNA: TGTGCCAGTAGTATGAGTACCAGCGGGGAGCTGTTTTTT. Its protein product is CASSMSTSGELFF.

The chain employs TRBV7-8 and TRBJ1-1; the match to TRBD1 covers 9 bases. Per the germline V gene, CDR1 is SGHVS and CDR2 is FQNEAQ. This CDR3 has 16 residues. Trimming cost V 5 bases and J 4 bases; bases outside gene matches: 11. The DNA for the CDR3 is TGTGCCAGCAGCCTTTCGGGTAGGACAGGGGTCACTGAAGCTTTCTTT. It encodes CASSLSGRTGVTEAFF.

This chain links TRBV29-1 with TRBJ2-1; 8 bases agree with TRBD1. From germline, CDR1 is SQVTM and CDR2 ANQGSEA. V lost 0 bases to trimming and J lost 6 bases; unmatched junction nucleotides: 4. The CDR3 loop spans 14 amino acids. The chain's CDR3 is CSVEDQDRANEQFF. In nucleotides, the CDR3 is TGCAGCGTTGAAGATCAGGACAGGGCCAATGAGCAGTTCTTC.

This chain joins TRBV13 and TRBJ2-2, with TRBD1 as a possible D gene (5 bases). Trimming stripped 5 bases from V and 6 bases from J, with 13 bases between. Germline CDR1 is PRHDT and CDR2 is FYEKMQ (reference sequence). This CDR3 has 14 residues. Written as DNA, the CDR3 is TGTGCCAGCAGCGCCTCTGAAGGGGCCGGGGAGCTGTTTTTT. This sequence encodes CASSASEGAGELFF.

The chain recombines TRBV4-2 with TRBJ2-3, with a tentative D call TRBD2 (6 bases). V lost 2 bases to trimming and J lost 0 bases, with 15 bases between them. This CDR3 has 17 residues. Germline V CDR1 and CDR2: LGHNA, YNFKEQ. The CDR3 loop reads CASSQQAGGTSTDTQYF. The CDR3 DNA follows: TGTGCCAGCAGCCAACAGGCGGGCGGGACTAGCACAGATACGCAGTATTTT.

The chain employs TRBV27 and TRBJ2-1, with D uncertain. CDR3 length equals 12 residues. V lost 7 bases, J lost 6 bases, and 10 bases lay in between. Germline CDR1 and CDR2: MNHEY and SMNVEV (reference sequence). The CDR3 here is CASNAASNEQFF. CDR3 nucleotides: TGTGCCAGCAATGCAGCATCCAATGAGCAGTTCTTC.

The gene calls are TRBV9 and TRBJ2-7; D not certain. CDR1 and CDR2 from the germline V gene are SGDLS and YYNGEE. The germline V and J ends were trimmed by 0 bases and 4 bases, with 20 bases remaining between them. This CDR3 contains 17 residues. The CDR3 DNA reads as TGTGCCAGCAGCGTAGCTCTCAGCCTCGGCGATTTTTACGAGCAGTACTTC. This translates into CASSVALSLGDFYEQYF.

Written as DNA, the CDR3 is TGTGCCAGCAGCTATGGGACAGGTATCAATCAGCCCCAGCATTTT. Its translation: CASSYGTGINQPQHF. J is TRBJ1-5 and V is TRBV4-2, with TRBD1 matching 8 bases. CDR3 length equals 15 residues. The V and J ends lost 5 bases and 3 bases, in that order; junction bases with no gene match: 6. Per germline, CDR1 LGHNA and CDR2 YNFKEQ.

V and J are TRBV6-1 and TRBJ2-2; tentatively, D is TRBD1 (5 bases). The CDR3 spans 13 residues. The germline V and J ends were trimmed by 7 bases and 0 bases, with 6 bases remaining between them. In germline, CDR1 is MNHNS, CDR2 SASEGT. CDR3 protein: CASTTANTGELFF. The CDR3 DNA is TGTGCCAGCACGACAGCGAACACCGGGGAGCTGTTTTTT.

This clone is a singleton in its sample. The chain recombines TRBV19 with TRBJ1-5, with TRBD1 identical over 7 bases. J was trimmed by 1 base and V by 2 bases; bases with no gene match: 5. CDR3 length: 16 residues. Per germline, CDR1 LNHDA and CDR2 SQIVND (reference sequence). The CDR3 loop is CASSIFQGQSNQPQHF. The DNA of the CDR3 is TGTGCCAGTAGTATATTCCAGGGACAGAGCAATCAGCCCCAGCATTTT. The variable domain in full, completed from reference TRBV19 and TRBJ1-5, reads DGGITQSPKYLFRKEGQNVTLSCEQNLNHDAMYWYRQDPGQGLRLIYYSQIVNDFQKGDIAEGYSVSREKKESFPLTVTSAQKNPTAFYLCASSIFQGQSNQPQHFGDGTRLSIL.

This clone was detected only a few times. The genes are TRBV21-1 and TRBJ1-5. TRBV21-1 is designated a pseudogene. The CDR3 extends over 14 amino acids. The CDR3 loop reads CASSKVRGNQPQHF. The CDR3 DNA sequence: TGTGCCAGCAGCAAAGTCCGGGGGAATCAGCCCCAGCATTTT.

The gene calls are TRBV27 and TRBJ2-7; D might be TRBD2 (5 bases). Trimming removed 5 bases from V and 0 bases from J, with 14 bases in between. Germline-derived CDR1 and CDR2 are MNHEY and SMNVEV (reference sequence). The CDR3 is 15 amino acids. CDR3 sequence reads: CASSPSVRASYEQYF. The CDR3 nucleotides are TGTGCCAGCAGTCCGTCGGTGCGGGCCTCCTACGAGCAGTACTTC.

The chain uses TRBV5-6 and TRBJ1-2; D is possibly TRBD1 (6 bases). The V gene lost 4 bases and the J gene lost 5 bases, with 15 bases spanning the gap. The CDR3 has 14 residues. CDR1 SGHDT and CDR2 YYEEEE come from the germline V gene. CDR3 in amino acids: CASSLGQGSYGYTF. The CDR3 nucleotides are TGTGCCAGCAGCCTCGGGCAGGGGAGTTATGGCTACACCTTC.

The chain employs TRBV7-3 and TRBJ2-1, with D possibly being TRBD2 (6 bases). The CDR3 totals 17 residues. V gave up 0 bases and J gave up 0 bases, with 12 bases separating them. Per germline, CDR1 SGHTA and CDR2 FQGTGA. The CDR3 sequence: CASSLTPTSNSYNEQFF. Written as DNA, the CDR3 is TGTGCCAGCAGCTTAACGCCGACTAGTAACTCCTACAATGAGCAGTTCTTC.

This chain links TRBV6-6 with TRBJ1-1; 7 bases align to TRBD1. This CDR3 has 14 amino acids. Germline CDR1 is MNHNY and CDR2 is SVGAGI (reference sequence). Trimming cost V 5 bases and J 1 base; bases outside gene matches: 4. CDR3 amino acids: CASSPRDRNTEAFF. CDR3 nucleotides: TGTGCCAGCAGTCCCCGGGACAGGAACACTGAAGCTTTCTTT.

This chain connects TRBV7-6 to TRBJ1-5; 7 bases align to TRBD1. In germline, CDR1 is SGHVS, CDR2 FNYEAQ. J gave up 6 bases and V 5 bases, and 10 bases lay outside the gene matches. This CDR3 contains 15 residues. This CDR3 is CASSPETGFGQPQHF. CDR3 sequence (DNA): TGTGCCAGCAGCCCAGAGACAGGGTTCGGTCAGCCCCAGCATTTT.

The chain couples TRBV6-5 to TRBJ2-5; D tentatively fits TRBD1 or TRBD2 (5 bases each). V lost 5 bases to trimming and J lost 5 bases, with 15 bases between them. Germline CDR1 reads MNHEY; CDR2 reads SVGAGI. The CDR3 loop spans 14 amino acids. The DNA of the CDR3 is TGTGCCAGCAGTCTCCTACGGGGCTGGGAGACCCAGTACTTC. Amino acid sequence: CASSLLRGWETQYF.

The chain links TRBV11-2 to TRBJ1-1, with unresolved D. Germline assignment: CDR1 SGHAT and CDR2 FQNNGV. This CDR3 is 12 amino acids long. Trimming pared 5 bases from V and 7 bases from J, leaving 11 bases between. DNA of the CDR3: TGTGCCAGCAGCCCAAATCAGGTTGAAGCTTTCTTT. Translating it yields CASSPNQVEAFF.

This clone was seen a handful of times. This chain links TRBV7-9 with TRBJ2-7; a possible D gene is TRBD2 (5 bases). The CDR3 has 14 residues. Germline CDR1 reads SEHNR; CDR2 reads FQNEAQ (reference sequence). V lost 3 bases and J lost 5, with 14 bases in between. The CDR3 coding sequence is TGTGCCAGCAGCTTCGCCCTGGGAGCCAACGAGCAGTACTTC. This codes for CASSFALGANEQYF.

The chain couples TRBV7-9 to TRBJ2-7, with 9 bases fitting TRBD1. Per germline, CDR1 SEHNR and CDR2 FQNEAQ (reference sequence). This CDR3 comprises 18 residues. The V gene end was trimmed by 4 bases and the J gene end by 4 bases; junction bases not matched to a gene: 17. The CDR3 DNA reads TGTGCCAGCAGCTCATCCTCGAAACCGGGACAGGGACCTTACGAGCAGTACTTC. Its protein is CASSSSSKPGQGPYEQYF.

The V and J genes are TRBV6-4 and TRBJ2-1; D may be TRBD2 (6 bases). From germline, CDR1 is MRHNA and CDR2 SNTAGT. The CDR3 has 16 residues. V shed 0 bases and J shed 4 bases, with 13 bases lying between them. In DNA form, the CDR3 reads TGTGCCAGCAGTGACTCTGTGGTAGCGGTGTACAATGAGCAGTTCTTC. This sequence encodes CASSDSVVAVYNEQFF.

This chain connects TRBV11-3 to TRBJ2-1, with 7 bases aligning to TRBD2. In germline, CDR1 is SGHNT, CDR2 YENEEA. The CDR3 covers 14 residues. The V and J ends lost 1 base and 5 bases, in that order; junction bases with no gene match: 2. This chain's CDR3 is CASSLAGGNNEQFF. In DNA form, the CDR3 reads TGTGCCAGCAGCTTAGCGGGAGGTAACAATGAGCAGTTCTTC.

This clone was seen a handful of times. The chain couples TRBV7-9 to TRBJ2-7, with D possibly TRBD2 on 6 matching bases. V was cut by 5 bases and J by 0 bases, with 11 bases left in between. The CDR3 sequence is 14 residues long. CDR1 is SEHNR, CDR2 FQNEAQ, per germline (reference sequence). The CDR3 is CASSPRGNSYEQYF. The CDR3 region has the DNA TGTGCCAGCAGCCCACGGGGGAACTCCTACGAGCAGTACTTC.

This chain uses TRBV14 with TRBJ2-1; 7 bases fit TRBD2. This CDR3 region has 14 residues. The germline gives CDR1 SGHDN, CDR2 FVKESK. V was clipped by 3 bases and J by 8 bases; unmatched bases: 7. CDR3 coding DNA: TGTGCCAGCAGCCAGGAGACTAGCCTCGATGAGCAGTTCTTC. This gives the protein CASSQETSLDEQFF.